Listed below are T cell receptor beta chains from one sample, sequenced in a study of OX40 agonist ivuxolimab in advanced cancers. Method: immunoSEQ multiplex PCR; TCRdb's copy keeps in-frame clones and lacks some. Seen here are about 45,000 clones, roughly 93% observed once, and the top ten hold around 19%. The sequencing here drew on CD4+ or CD8+ T cells sorted from blood, taken in a trial of the OX40 agonist ivuxolimab. The source is an adult with an advanced solid tumor such as melanoma, head and neck, liver or kidney cancer. The CDR3 runs from the conserved cysteine through the conserved F or W. A D gene is named only where the DNA matches it firmly. Clone size is not always given. Where it is, it says once, few, many or a class for expanded clones.

V gene	clone size	J gene	D gene	CDR3 DNA	CDR3 protein
TRBV15	once	TRBJ2-2	TRBD1	TGTGCCACCAGCATTACAGGGGGATCCGGGGAGCTGTTTTTT	CATSITGGSGELFF
TRBV19	.	TRBJ1-2	.	TGTGCCACCCACCCCGGTGTGGGGAACTATGGCTACACCTTC	CATHPGVGNYGYTF
TRBV7-9	.	TRBJ2-7	TRBD1	TGTGCCAGCAGCTTAGCGCTCGACAGGGTAAACGAGCAGTACTTC	CASSLALDRVNEQYF
TRBV14	once	TRBJ2-2	.	TGTGCCAGCAGCCAAGTGCGGGCCGGGGAGCTGTTTTTT	CASSQVRAGELFF
TRBV5-1	.	TRBJ2-5	.	TGCGCCAGCAGCTTGGCGCACGGGACTCGGGAGCAGTACTTC	CASSLAHGTREQYF
TRBV4-1	.	TRBJ2-7	TRBD1	TGCGCCAGCAGCCAAGACCAGGGACAGGGGGCTTACGAGCAGTACTTC	CASSQDQGQGAYEQYF
TRBV9	once	TRBJ2-7	.	TGTGCCAGCAGCGTAGGGGAAGGCCCCTACGAGCAGTACTTC	CASSVGEGPYEQYF
TRBV6-1	.	TRBJ2-1	TRBD1	TGTGCCAGCAGTGCCACCGGGACAGGGTATGAGCAGTTCTTC	CASSATGTGYEQFF
TRBV7-2	.	TRBJ2-7	.	TGTGCCAGCAGTAGCGGATGGGGCTCCTACGAGCAGTACTTC	CASSSGWGSYEQYF
TRBV5-1	.	TRBJ2-7	.	TGCGCCAGCAGCTTGCGGGACAAGACCTACGAGCAGTACTTC	CASSLRDKTYEQYF
TRBV2	.	TRBJ2-7	.	TGTGCCAGCAGTGAAGCGAGGGGATTTTACGAGCAGTACTTC	CASSEARGFYEQYF
TRBV19	.	TRBJ2-6	TRBD1	TGTGCCAGTAGTATACCGACAGGGGCTGGATTCTCTGGGGCCAACGTCCTGACTTTC	CASSIPTGAGFSGANVLTF
TRBV4-1	once	TRBJ2-3	TRBD1	TGCGCCAGCAGCCCCAAGGACAGGGATGGAGATACGCAGTATTTT	CASSPKDRDGDTQYF
TRBV29-1	.	TRBJ2-5	TRBD2	TGCAGCGTTGTTGGGGTAGCGGGTCCTAAGGAAGAGACCCAGTACTTC	CSVVGVAGPKEETQYF
TRBV19	.	TRBJ1-5	.	TGTGCCAGTAGTTTGCAGGGGAATAGCAATCAGCCCCAGCATTTT	CASSLQGNSNQPQHF
TRBV19	.	TRBJ2-7	.	TGTGCCAGTAGTATATCGGCCAGGGCCCCCGAGCAGTACTTC	CASSISARAPEQYF
TRBV27	.	TRBJ2-7	TRBD2	TGTGCCAGCAGCCTGCTGGGGGACAGAGGGACTAGCGGGAGCGTTCCCGGCTACGAGCAGTACTTC	CASSLLGDRGTSGSVPGYEQYF
TRBV14	.	TRBJ2-1	TRBD2	TGTGCCAGCAGCCTTTGGGGAGGGGAGGTTGAGCAGTTCTTC	CASSLWGGEVEQFF
TRBV6-5	.	TRBJ1-2	TRBD1	TGTGCCAGCAGGATAGACAGGGGGAGATATGGCTACACCTTC	CASRIDRGRYGYTF
TRBV9	.	TRBJ2-1	TRBD2	TGTGCCAGCAGCGCCTTGGGACTACCTAATGAGCAGTTCTTC	CASSALGLPNEQFF
TRBV7-2	.	TRBJ2-7	.	TGTGCCAGCAGCTTAGGGGGAAGCGGCTACTACGAGCAGTACTTC	CASSLGGSGYYEQYF
TRBV19	.	TRBJ2-2	.	TGTGCCAGTAGTGGGACATCCGGGGAGCTGTTTTTT	CASSGTSGELFF
TRBV18	.	TRBJ2-1	.	TGTGCCAGCTCACCGGTGGGAGCGAGCTCCTACAATGAGCAGTTCTTC	CASSPVGASSYNEQFF
TRBV5-6	.	TRBJ1-1	TRBD1	TGTGCCAGCAGCCCCGAGGTCGGGACAGATGAAGCTTTCTTT	CASSPEVGTDEAFF
TRBV4-1	.	TRBJ1-5	.	TGCGCCAGCAGCCAAGAGGGGGGGGGCAATCAGCCCCAGCATTTT	CASSQEGGGNQPQHF
TRBV10-3	once	TRBJ2-2	TRBD2	TGTGCCATCAGTGACCGGGCGGGGGTAGTCACCGGGGAGCTGTTTTTT	CAISDRAGVVTGELFF
TRBV2	.	TRBJ1-2	TRBD1	TGTGCCAGCGACTACAGGGGTTCAGAAGGCTACACCTTC	CASDYRGSEGYTF
TRBV4-1	.	TRBJ1-1	.	TGCGCCAGCAGCCAACCCGCGGAGGCCACTGAAGCTTTCTTT	CASSQPAEATEAFF
TRBV5-1	.	TRBJ2-3	.	TGCGCCAGCAGCTTGGAGGGACCATCCACAGATACGCAGTATTTT	CASSLEGPSTDTQYF
TRBV19	.	TRBJ2-6	.	TGTGCCAGTAGTATAATAGGGGCCAACGTCCTGACTTTC	CASSIIGANVLTF